A selection of T cell receptor beta chains follows, all from one sample in a study of identical twins. TCRdb redid the calling of the 5' RACE reads with MiXCR, one entry per CDR3 protein. This table holds hundreds of thousands of distinct CDR3 sequences, roughly 8% found once. This sample was also put to use in a study of yellow fever vaccine responses in identical twins.

Sequences were obtained from PBMCs. The receptors stem from a woman aged 18-30 years in good health. Each CDR3 is given with its conserved first and last residue. The D gene is left open where the match is weak. Rows give clone size only sometimes, using once, few, many, or a class for an expanded clone.

>many|TRBJ2-1|TRBD1|TRBV12-3/TRBV12-4
TGTGCCAGCAGTTTACGCGCAGGGGGCTATGAGCAGTTCTTC
CASSLRAGGYEQFF
>few|TRBJ2-1|.|TRBV7-9
TGTGCCAGCAGCTTTAGCCTGTCCTTATACAATGAGCAGTTCTTC
CASSFSLSLYNEQFF
>few|TRBJ2-1|TRBD1|TRBV6-1
TGTGCCAGCGGAAGGGACAGCTACAATGAGCAGTTCTTC
CASGRDSYNEQFF
>many|TRBJ1-5|.|TRBV29-1
TGCAGCGTTGGGTCACGGTCAGGTCCAAATAATCAGCCCCAGCATTTT
CSVGSRSGPNNQPQHF
>many|TRBJ2-3|.|TRBV29-1
TGCAGCGCGGCAGGGAACACAGATACGCAGTATTTT
CSAAGNTDTQYF
>.|TRBJ1-6|.|TRBV5-1
TGCGCCAGCAGTTCGGGCACCAGCTCCTATAATTCACCCCTCCACTTT
CASSSGTSSYNSPLHF
>.|TRBJ2-3|TRBD1|TRBV5-6
TGTGCCAGTCTCTTCCTCACAGGGGGCGCATTAGATACGCAGTATTTT
CASLFLTGGALDTQYF
>few|TRBJ1-4|.|TRBV18
TGTGCCAGCTCAGAAGGGTCCAAAGAAAAACTGTTTTTT
CASSEGSKEKLFF
>few|TRBJ2-3|.|TRBV7-9
TGTGCCAGCAGCTTAGACGGTGAGGCAGATACGCAGTATTTT
CASSLDGEADTQYF
>few|TRBJ2-7|.|TRBV27
TGTGCCAGCAGTTCTGGAGCGACAGGAAACTACGAGCAGTACTTC
CASSSGATGNYEQYF
>few|TRBJ2-1|.|TRBV27
TGTGCCAGCAGTTTATTCCAGGGGCCACCCAGAAATGAGCAGTTCTTC
CASSLFQGPPRNEQFF
>few|TRBJ2-1|.|TRBV7-9
TGTGCCAGCAGCCCGAGGGAGGTCCTCTACAATGAGCAGTTCTTC
CASSPREVLYNEQFF
>.|TRBJ1-5|.|TRBV14
TGTGCCAGCAGCCAAGGCCGGCAGTCGCCCCAGCATTTT
CASSQGRQSPQHF
>.|TRBJ2-3|TRBD2|TRBV2
TGTGCCAGCAGTGCGACGGGCGCGGGGGCAGATACGCAGTATTTT
CASSATGAGADTQYF
>.|TRBJ2-6|TRBD1|TRBV4-2
TGTGCCAGCAGCCAAGTAGGGACAGGGGGCGCTGGGGCCAACGTCCTGACTTTC
CASSQVGTGGAGANVLTF
>many|TRBJ2-1|.|TRBV14
TGTGCCAGCAGCCTGAAACGGACAGCCTACAATGAGCAGTTCTTC
CASSLKRTAYNEQFF
>.|TRBJ2-5|.|TRBV7-9
TGTGCCAGCAGCTCAACTCTACCTAAAGAGACCCAGTACTTC
CASSSTLPKETQYF
>few|TRBJ2-7|TRBD2|TRBV6-2/TRBV6-3
TGTGCCAGCACGTCCGGACTAGCGGTTTCCTACGAGCAGTACTTC
CASTSGLAVSYEQYF
>.|TRBJ1-1|.|TRBV29-1
TGCAGCGTCCCACAGGGTCAAGGTACTGAAGCTTTCTTT
CSVPQGQGTEAFF
>few|TRBJ1-1|TRBD1|TRBV11-2
TGTGCCAGCAGCAAAGGGGTACAGGGGAGCACTGAAGCTTTCTTT
CASSKGVQGSTEAFF
>few|TRBJ2-2|.|TRBV6-2/TRBV6-3
TGTGCCAGCTTCTCCTCTGAAGCGGTTCCCGGGGAGCTGTTTTTT
CASFSSEAVPGELFF
>.|TRBJ2-7|.|TRBV19
TGTGCCAGTAGCCACATTGACCCCACCTACGAGCAGTACTTC
CASSHIDPTYEQYF
>many|TRBJ2-7|TRBD1|TRBV7-8
TGTGCCAGCAGTCCCGTAAGGGGGACAGGCTCCTACGAGCAGTACTTC
CASSPVRGTGSYEQYF
>.|TRBJ2-1|.|TRBV6-2/TRBV6-3
TGTGCCAGCAGTTACCTACAGACCTTTTATCGGGAGTTCTTC
CASSYLQTFYREFF
>.|TRBJ2-6|.|TRBV11-2
TGTGCCAGCAGCCTACGTCAGGGCGGTCTCTCTGGGGCCAACGTCCTGACTTTC
CASSLRQGGLSGANVLTF
>once|TRBJ2-5|.|TRBV28
TGTGCCAGCAGTTTATTCGACACACAAGAGACCCAGTACTTC
CASSLFDTQETQYF
>few|TRBJ2-2|.|TRBV4-3
TGCGCCAGCAGCAAGGGACGCACCGGGGAGCTGTTTTTT
CASSKGRTGELFF
>.|TRBJ2-7|.|TRBV6-2/TRBV6-3
TGTGCCAGCAGCCGGGGTTGCTTC
CASSRGCF
>few|TRBJ2-1|TRBD2|TRBV14
TGTGCCAGCAGCCATGGGCGGGAGTTTAAGTTCTTC
CASSHGREFKFF
>.|TRBJ2-5|.|TRBV7-9
TGTGCCAGCAGCTACCGGAGGCCAGCCCAAGTCCAAGAGACCCAGTACTTC
CASSYRRPAQVQETQYF
>few|TRBJ2-4|.|TRBV15
TGTGCCACCAGCAGAGATCCCTCTCTGGGCCCCGAAAACATTCAGTACTTC
CATSRDPSLGPENIQYF
>many|TRBJ2-1|.|TRBV10-3
TGTGCCATCAGGGGGGAGCGGTGGGGCACCAATGAGCAGTTCTTC
CAIRGERWGTNEQFF
>.|TRBJ2-3|TRBD2|TRBV12-3/TRBV12-4
TGTACCAGCAGACCAAATCGGGGACTAGCGGGGGGTTCTACAGATACGCAGTATTTT
CTSRPNRGLAGGSTDTQYF
>.|TRBJ2-1|TRBD2|TRBV11-2
TGTGCCAGCAGCTTAGAAGGACTAGCCGGGGTATACAATGAGCAGTTCTTC
CASSLEGLAGVYNEQFF
>many|TRBJ2-1|.|TRBV4-1
TGCGCCAGCAGCCAAGTCCCAGGGGATGAGCAGTTCTTC
CASSQVPGDEQFF
>.|TRBJ2-2|.|TRBV2
TGTGCCAGCCAAAAGAATACTGATAACACCGGGGAGCTGTTTTTT
CASQKNTDNTGELFF
>many|TRBJ2-4|.|TRBV3-1
TGTGCCAGCAGCCAAGGAAATGGGGCTGGCATTCAGTACTTC
CASSQGNGAGIQYF
>.|TRBJ2-1|TRBD2|TRBV6-1
TGTGCCAGCAGTACCGGGGGTAGCGGGGGGGACAATGAGCAGTTCTTC
CASSTGGSGGDNEQFF
>many|TRBJ1-6|TRBD1|TRBV20-1
TGCAGTGCTAGATCTCCGACAGGGGGGCATAATTCACCCCTCCACTTT
CSARSPTGGHNSPLHF
>.|TRBJ2-2|.|TRBV6-1
TGTGCCAGCAACAAAGACATCGCGAACACCGGGGAGCTGTTTTTT
CASNKDIANTGELFF
>.|TRBJ2-5|TRBD2|TRBV25-1
TGTGCCAGCCGCTCTAGCGGGCAGCAAGAGACCCAGTACTTC
CASRSSGQQETQYF
>few|TRBJ2-3|TRBD2|TRBV3-1
TGTGCCAGCAGCCGGTTGAGGGGAGGGACGTCAGATACGCAGTATTTT
CASSRLRGGTSDTQYF
>once|TRBJ2-7|TRBD2|TRBV20-1
TGCAGTGCCGACGGGGACTATGCCTACGAGCAGTACTTC
CSADGDYAYEQYF
>few|TRBJ2-1|TRBD1|TRBV5-1
TGCGCCAGCAGCTGGGACAGGGTTCGTGAGCAGTTCTTC
CASSWDRVREQFF
>few|TRBJ1-6|.|TRBV4-1
TGCGCCAGCAGCCGGGAGGGTCCTGGTTCACCCCTCCACTTT
CASSREGPGSPLHF
>few|TRBJ2-5|.|TRBV7-9
TGTGCCAGCAGCTTAGCGATTTCCGGACAGTTAGAGACCCAGTACTTC
CASSLAISGQLETQYF
>few|TRBJ1-2|TRBD1|TRBV15
TGTGCCACCAGCAGAGATACGACAGGGCTAGATGGCTACACCTTC
CATSRDTTGLDGYTF
>few|TRBJ1-1|.|TRBV10-3
TGTGCCATCAGGGACCGGAACAGGGCGATCACTGAAGCTTTCTTT
CAIRDRNRAITEAFF
>few|TRBJ1-5|.|TRBV6-5
TGTGCCAGCAGTTACTCCGGGCAGCCCCAGCATTTT
CASSYSGQPQHF
>.|TRBJ1-2|TRBD1|TRBV29-1
TGCAGCGTCCTTTCGGGACAGCGAAACTATGGCTACACCTTC
CSVLSGQRNYGYTF
>.|TRBJ1-1|.|TRBV12-5
TGTGCTAGTGGTTTTTGGACCCGTAACACTGAAGCTTTCTTT
CASGFWTRNTEAFF
>many|TRBJ1-2|.|TRBV29-1
TGCAGCACCTCCCGAGGGGGCTATGGCTACACCTTC
CSTSRGGYGYTF
>few|TRBJ2-4|TRBD2|TRBV6-2/TRBV6-3
TGTGCCAGCAGTCCCAGCGGGAGCAGGGCCAAAAACATTCAGTACTTC
CASSPSGSRAKNIQYF
>.|TRBJ2-2|.|TRBV27
TGTGCCAGCAGTTCCTGGCAGGGATTCGCCACCGGGGAGCTGTTTTTT
CASSSWQGFATGELFF
>.|TRBJ2-1|.|TRBV20-1
TGCAGTGCCCTCCGGACCGGACGGTGGTCCTACAATGAGCAGTTCTTC
CSALRTGRWSYNEQFF